This TCR beta chain was documented in a study of vaccination effects on CD4 cells after COVID-19. As to this clone: Its specificity is unknown.

Germline V lookup: CDR1 SGDLS, CDR2 YYNGEE. The V gene end was trimmed by 3 bases and the J gene end by 5 bases; junction bases not matched to a gene: 5. The CDR3 length is 14 residues. The culture ran for 10 to 11 days, and then CD4+ T cells were isolated. Repertoires were generated with immunoSEQ multiplex PCR, while TCRdb's copy carries only in-frame clones and drops some. This table has tens of thousands of clones, roughly three quarters appearing once. Sequencing was performed on CD4+ T cells from PBMCs cultured without peptide, taken before COVID-19 vaccination. This chain joins TRBV9 and TRBJ1-1; 9 positions match TRBD1. This TCR was recovered from a human donor who received a COVID-19 vaccine. DNA of the CDR3: TGTGCCAGCAGCGGACAGGGGGGTTGGACTGAAGCTTTCTTT. Protein product: CASSGQGGWTEAFF.